The T cell receptor (beta chain) under discussion was sequenced for a study of blood T cell repertoires in COVID-19. Study as a whole: COVID-19 samples, acute and convalescent, were from the United States, Italy and Spain. From T cells, B-cell-depleted T cells, or PBMCs came the material, which was cDNA or gDNA.

Original processing methods: Quantification of nucleated cells was approximated via reference gene primer amplification. The protocol was immunoSEQ multiplex PCR, while the TCRdb copy is restricted to in-frame clones and leaves out a portion. For V, J and clone size, that table is used; D and trimming come from the DNA. The data contain 150,000 to 200,000 clones, roughly 80% of them singletons. This clone was seen a handful of times. The CDR3 is made up of 15 amino acids. Germline assignment: CDR1 SGHRS and CDR2 YFSETQ. The V gene end was trimmed by 5 bases and the J gene end by 9 bases; junction bases not matched to a gene: 11.

The chain couples TRBV5-1 to TRBJ2-6; 7 positions match TRBD2. The clonotype was recovered from a man in his 60s with active or convalescent COVID-19. The sample taken for sequencing was peripheral blood. The CDR3 loop reads CASRGGILDGNVLTF. CDR3 nucleotides: TGCGCCAGCAGGGGGGGGATCTTGGATGGCAACGTCCTGACTTTC.